Shown below are 9 T cell receptor beta chains from a single sample sequenced in a study of shared clonotypes between healthy human individuals. The table came from immunoSEQ multiplex PCR; TCRdb's copy has only in-frame clones and leaves some out. The data hold fewer than 1.8 million clones, with approximately 98.5% observed a single time. Sequenced material: naive CD4+ T cells sorted from blood. Subset described: CD45RA+ positively selected. The source of these receptors is a man aged 25 to 40 in good health.

A remark on this clone: This same CDR3 is encoded by further DNA sequences in the sample. The rearrangement uses TRBV19 and TRBJ1-5; no firm D call. Germline values: CDR1 LNHDA, CDR2 SQIVND (reference sequence). V lost 5 bases and J lost 5, with 10 bases in between. This CDR3 contains 13 residues. For the CDR3, the DNA is TGTGCCAGTAGTCTGAGCGGGGATCAGCCCCAGCATTTT. Residues: CASSLSGDQPQHF.

V gene TRBV7-9 combines with J gene TRBJ1-4, with 7 nucleotides matching TRBD1. Looked up from germline, CDR1 is SEHNR and CDR2 is FQNEAQ (reference sequence). The CDR3 covers 14 residues. J was trimmed by 6 bases and V by 6 bases; bases with no gene match: 7. The CDR3 loop is CASRVQGLDEKLFF. In DNA, the CDR3 is TGTGCCAGCAGAGTACAGGGGCTTGATGAAAAACTGTTTTTT.

The rearrangement uses TRBV28 and TRBJ2-7; D remains ambiguous. Germline V gives CDR1 MDHEN, CDR2 SYDVKM. The CDR3 sequence is 14 residues long. The V end lost 1 base, the J end lost 0 bases, and 7 bases lay between the germline ends. CDR3 sequence reads: CASSLFGSSYEQYF. The DNA of the CDR3 is TGTGCCAGCAGTTTATTCGGCAGCTCCTACGAGCAGTACTTC.

The chain carries TRBV11-2 and TRBJ2-7, with 7 bases fitting TRBD1. The germline V gene encodes CDR1 SGHAT and CDR2 FQNNGV. This CDR3 has 15 amino acids. The ends lost 4 bases at V and 0 bases at J; junction bases unmatched: 6. CDR3 sequence: CASSWTGDLSYEQYF. The CDR3 DNA reads TGTGCCAGCAGCTGGACAGGCGACCTCTCCTACGAGCAGTACTTC.

The J gene is TRBJ2-7, the V gene TRBV27, with D perhaps assigned TRBD1 or TRBD2 (5 bases each). The germline V gene has CDR1 MNHEY and CDR2 SMNVEV (reference sequence). CDR3 length: 14 amino acids. The ends were cut back, 2 bases at V and 2 bases at J, with 10 bases in the middle. The DNA for the CDR3 is TGTGCCAGCAGTTTAGCTGGGGGTGCCTACGAGCAGTACTTC. Translation gives CASSLAGGAYEQYF.

This chain connects TRBV28 to TRBJ2-1; TRBD2 matches at 7 bases. The CDR3 runs 14 residues. Germline CDR1 MDHEN, CDR2 SYDVKM. J was trimmed by 9 bases and V by 7 bases; bases with no gene match: 12. CDR3 sequence: CASTLRGREGEQFF. Written as DNA, the CDR3 is TGTGCCAGCACCCTACGGGGGAGGGAAGGTGAGCAGTTCTTC.

The chain couples TRBV5-4 to TRBJ1-1, with D possibly TRBD1 on 5 matching bases. From germline, CDR1 is SGHNT and CDR2 YYREEE (reference sequence). V was clipped by 4 bases and J by 4 bases, with 20 bases between them. The CDR3 covers 16 residues. CDR3 sequence reads: CASSLPGQGRGTEAFF. The CDR3 DNA reads TGTGCCAGCAGCCTGCCCGGGCAGGGAAGGGGCACTGAAGCTTTCTTT.

The chain recombines TRBV19 with TRBJ1-5, with 8 nucleotides matching TRBD1. The V gene end was trimmed by 4 bases and the J gene end by 7 bases; junction bases not matched to a gene: 6. The CDR3 sequence is 14 residues long. Germline loops: CDR1 LNHDA, CDR2 SQIVND (reference sequence). The CDR3 DNA follows: TGTGCCAGTAGTAAGATGACAGGGGCGCAGCCCCAGCATTTT. Its translation: CASSKMTGAQPQHF.

The chain has TRBV18 and TRBJ2-5; a possible D gene is TRBD2 (5 bases). Germline CDR1 and CDR2: KGHSH and LQKENI. This CDR3 comprises 14 residues. V gave up 3 bases and J gave up 5 bases, with 13 bases separating them. Here the CDR3 DNA reads TGTGCCAGCTCACCGTCGGGGTCAATGGAGACCCAGTACTTC. Residues: CASSPSGSMETQYF.